The T cell receptor beta chain under discussion was sequenced for a study of somatic mutations in cytotoxic T cells in rheumatoid arthritis. Study details: Purity of nearly 100% was reached when some V beta antibody-stained T-cell populations were flow-sorted, including V beta1+ cells sequenced for TCRB.

Germline CDR1 is SGHKS and CDR2 is YYEKEE (reference sequence). V dropped 0 bases and J dropped 6; count of bases not matched to a gene: 3. The CDR3 sequence is 13 residues long. Comments on this clone: Its antigen is currently unknown. Distinct nucleotide sequences in the sample also encode this CDR3.

Whole-study findings and limits: About an eighth of the roughly 65 patients had a largest CD8+ clone above 20% of CD8+ cells. There was no knowledge of the antigen targets of the expanded CD8+ clones.

Generated by immunoSEQ multiplex PCR, the TCRdb table keeps only in-frame clones and is missing some. Of about 18,000 clones listed, 65% to 80% are singletons. This sequence joins TRBV5-5 and TRBJ2-7; 7 nucleotides agree with TRBD1. The TCR sequence derives from an adult with rheumatoid arthritis. Sequenced input: CD8+ T cells sorted from blood. The CDR3 DNA reads TGTGCCAGCAGCTTGGGGACAGGCGGCGAGCAGTACTTC. Its translation is CASSLGTGGEQYF. The full variable domain, its missing parts supplied by reference TRBV5-5 and TRBJ2-7, is DAGVTQSPTHLIKTRGQQVTLRCSPISGHKSVSWYQQVLGQGPQFIFQYYEKEERGRGNFPDRFSARQFPNYSSELNVNALLLGDSALYLCASSLGTGGEQYFGPGTRLTVT.